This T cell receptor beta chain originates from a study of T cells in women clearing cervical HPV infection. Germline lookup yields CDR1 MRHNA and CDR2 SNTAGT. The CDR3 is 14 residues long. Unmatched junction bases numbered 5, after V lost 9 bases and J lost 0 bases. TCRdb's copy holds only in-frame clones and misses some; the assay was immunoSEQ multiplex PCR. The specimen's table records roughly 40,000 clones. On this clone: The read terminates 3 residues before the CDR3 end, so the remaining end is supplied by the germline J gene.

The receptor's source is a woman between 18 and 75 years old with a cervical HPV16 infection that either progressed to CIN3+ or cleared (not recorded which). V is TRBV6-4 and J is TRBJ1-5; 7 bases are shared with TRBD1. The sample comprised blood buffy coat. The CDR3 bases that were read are TGTGCCAGGACAGGGAGAAATAGCAATCAGCCC. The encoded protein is CARTGRNSNQP. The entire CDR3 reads CARTGRNSNQPQHF.